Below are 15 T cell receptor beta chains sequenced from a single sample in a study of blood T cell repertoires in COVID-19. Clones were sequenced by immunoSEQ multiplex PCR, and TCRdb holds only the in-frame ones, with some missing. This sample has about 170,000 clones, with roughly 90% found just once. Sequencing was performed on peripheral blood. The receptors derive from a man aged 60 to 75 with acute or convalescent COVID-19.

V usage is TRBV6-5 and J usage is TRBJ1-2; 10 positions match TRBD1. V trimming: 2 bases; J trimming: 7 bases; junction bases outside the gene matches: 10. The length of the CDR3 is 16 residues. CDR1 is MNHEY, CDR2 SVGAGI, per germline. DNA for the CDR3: TGTGCCAGCAGTTACGGAGACAGGGGGCATCAAGGTGGCTACACCTTC. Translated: CASSYGDRGHQGGYTF.

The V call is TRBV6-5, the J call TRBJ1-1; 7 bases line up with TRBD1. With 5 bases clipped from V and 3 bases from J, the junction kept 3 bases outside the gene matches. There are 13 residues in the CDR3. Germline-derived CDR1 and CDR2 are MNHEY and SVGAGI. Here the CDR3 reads CASSLQGYTEAFF. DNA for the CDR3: TGTGCCAGCAGTCTACAGGGGTACACTGAAGCTTTCTTT.

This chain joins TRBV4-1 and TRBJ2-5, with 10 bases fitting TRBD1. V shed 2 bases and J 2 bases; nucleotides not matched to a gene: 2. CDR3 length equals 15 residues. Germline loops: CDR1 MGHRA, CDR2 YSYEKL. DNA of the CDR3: TGCGCCAGCAGCCAACTGGGACAGGGGCAAGAGACCCAGTACTTC. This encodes CASSQLGQGQETQYF.

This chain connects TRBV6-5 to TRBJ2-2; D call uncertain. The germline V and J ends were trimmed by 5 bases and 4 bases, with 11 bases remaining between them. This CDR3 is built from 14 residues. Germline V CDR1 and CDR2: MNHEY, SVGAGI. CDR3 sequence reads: CASSIRVSTGELFF. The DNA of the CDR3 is TGTGCCAGCAGTATCCGGGTCTCCACCGGGGAGCTGTTTTTT.

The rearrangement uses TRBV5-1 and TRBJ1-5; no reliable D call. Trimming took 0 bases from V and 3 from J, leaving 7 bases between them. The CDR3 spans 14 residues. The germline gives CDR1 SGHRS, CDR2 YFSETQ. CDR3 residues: CASSLEQNNQPQHF. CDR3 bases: TGCGCCAGCAGCTTGGAACAGAACAATCAGCCCCAGCATTTT.

The DNA of the CDR3 is TGTGCCAGCAGCCAAGGGGCTGGGTCACCCCTCCACTTT. Its protein is CASSQGAGSPLHF. The V gene is TRBV14, the J gene TRBJ1-6; D unresolved. The V end lost 1 base, the J end lost 10 bases, and 8 bases lay between the germline ends. The CDR3 contains 13 residues. The V gene's germline CDR1 is SGHDN and CDR2 FVKESK.

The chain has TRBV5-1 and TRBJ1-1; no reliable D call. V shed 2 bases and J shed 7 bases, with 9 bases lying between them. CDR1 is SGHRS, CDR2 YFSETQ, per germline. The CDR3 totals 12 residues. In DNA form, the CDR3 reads TGCGCCAGCAGCTTAGAGAGGTTTGAAGCTTTCTTT. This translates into CASSLERFEAFF. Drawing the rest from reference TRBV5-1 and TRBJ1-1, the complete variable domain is KAGVTQTPRYLIKTRGQQVTLSCSPISGHRSVSWYQQTPGQGLQFLFEYFSETQRNKGNFPGRFSGRQFSNSRSEMNVSTLELGDSALYLCASSLERFEAFFGQGTRLTVV.

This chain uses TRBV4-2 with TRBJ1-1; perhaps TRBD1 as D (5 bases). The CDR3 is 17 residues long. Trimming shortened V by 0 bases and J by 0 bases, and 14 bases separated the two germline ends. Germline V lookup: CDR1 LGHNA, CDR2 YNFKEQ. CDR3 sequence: CASSQEGWGDMNTEAFF. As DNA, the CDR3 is TGTGCCAGCAGCCAAGAAGGTTGGGGGGATATGAACACTGAAGCTTTCTTT.

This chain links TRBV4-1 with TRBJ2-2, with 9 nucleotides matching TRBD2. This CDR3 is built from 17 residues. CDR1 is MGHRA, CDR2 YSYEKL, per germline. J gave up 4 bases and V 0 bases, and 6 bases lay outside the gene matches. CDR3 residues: CASSQDWRGGSTGELFF. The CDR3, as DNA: TGCGCCAGCAGCCAAGATTGGCGGGGGGGCAGCACCGGGGAGCTGTTTTTT.

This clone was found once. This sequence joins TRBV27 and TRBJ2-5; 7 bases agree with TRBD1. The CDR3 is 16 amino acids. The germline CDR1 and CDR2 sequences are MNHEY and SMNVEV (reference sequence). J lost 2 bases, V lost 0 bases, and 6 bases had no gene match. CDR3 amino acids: CASSLSGRGNQETQYF. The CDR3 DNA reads TGTGCCAGCAGTTTATCGGGCAGGGGGAATCAAGAGACCCAGTACTTC.

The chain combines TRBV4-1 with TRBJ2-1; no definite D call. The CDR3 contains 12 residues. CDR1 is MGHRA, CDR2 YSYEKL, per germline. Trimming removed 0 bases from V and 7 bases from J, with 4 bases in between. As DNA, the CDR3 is TGCGCCAGCAGCCAAGATATGAATGAGCAGTTCTTC. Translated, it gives CASSQDMNEQFF.

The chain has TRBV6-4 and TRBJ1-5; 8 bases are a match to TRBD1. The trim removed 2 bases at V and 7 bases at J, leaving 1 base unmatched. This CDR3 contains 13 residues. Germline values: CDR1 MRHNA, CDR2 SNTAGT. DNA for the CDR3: TGTGCCAGCAGTGACACAGGGGGGCAGCCCCAGCATTTT. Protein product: CASSDTGGQPQHF.

The CDR3 region is CASSQGATNSPLHF. The CDR3 DNA reads TGTGCCAGCAGTCAGGGGGCCACGAATTCACCCCTCCACTTT. The chain carries TRBV2 and TRBJ1-6, with 8 bases lining up with TRBD1. J gave up 7 bases and V 5 bases, and 4 bases lay outside the gene matches. This CDR3 comprises 14 residues. Germline V gene lookup returns CDR1 SNHLY and CDR2 FYNNEI.

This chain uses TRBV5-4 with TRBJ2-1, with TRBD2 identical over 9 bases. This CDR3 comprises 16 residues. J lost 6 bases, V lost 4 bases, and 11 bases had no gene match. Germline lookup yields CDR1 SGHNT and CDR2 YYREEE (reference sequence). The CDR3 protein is CASSELGSGRFNEQFF. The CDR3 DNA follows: TGTGCCAGCAGCGAATTAGGCAGCGGGAGGTTCAATGAGCAGTTCTTC.

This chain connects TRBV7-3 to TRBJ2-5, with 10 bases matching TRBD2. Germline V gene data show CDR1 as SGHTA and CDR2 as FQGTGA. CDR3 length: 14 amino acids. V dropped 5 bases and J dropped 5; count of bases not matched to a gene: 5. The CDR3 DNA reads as TGTGCCAGCAGCCCTAGCGGGGGTAGGGAGACCCAGTACTTC. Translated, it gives CASSPSGGRETQYF.